Shown below are 22 T cell receptor beta chains from a single sample sequenced in a study of cytomegalovirus exposure and HLA in healthy donors. PCR amplification relied on 60 Vbeta primers (plus 13 Jbeta primers). TCRdb keeps only in-frame clones here, not all; method: immunoSEQ multiplex PCR. Its clone listing holds roughly 54,000 clones. Material for sequencing was PBMCs. The source of these receptors is a young woman in good health and CMV-seropositive.

The chain joins TRBV9 to TRBJ2-5; TRBD1 agrees at 9 bases. Losses at the gene ends were 0 bases for V and 4 bases for J; bases not matched to a gene: 4. CDR1 and CDR2 (germline): SGDLS, YYNGEE. CDR3 length: 15 amino acids. The CDR3 nucleotides are TGTGCCAGCAGCGTAGTGGGGACAGGGCTAGAGACCCAGTACTTC. Translating it yields CASSVVGTGLETQYF.

The chain couples TRBV11-2 to TRBJ2-5; D not resolved. Germline CDR1 is SGHAT and CDR2 is FQNNGV. V lost 5 bases, J lost 1 base, and 11 bases lay in between. The CDR3 has 14 amino acids. In DNA form, the CDR3 reads TGTGCCAGCAGCGGGTGGGCACGCCAAGAGACCCAGTACTTC. Translated, it gives CASSGWARQETQYF.

The V call is TRBV5-1, the J call TRBJ1-1; 9 nucleotides align to TRBD1. There are 14 residues in the CDR3. J lost 5 bases, V lost 2 bases, and 4 bases had no gene match. Germline values: CDR1 SGHRS, CDR2 YFSETQ. The CDR3, as DNA: TGCGCCAGCAGCTTCCTACAGGGGGCGACTGAAGCTTTCTTT. Translating it yields CASSFLQGATEAFF.

This chain connects TRBV29-1 to TRBJ2-2; 8 nucleotides agree with TRBD2. The ends lost 8 bases at V and 5 bases at J; junction bases unmatched: 7. From germline, CDR1 is SQVTM and CDR2 ANQGSEA. The CDR3 totals 13 residues. The DNA of the CDR3 is TGCAGCTCGACTAGCGATCGGACCGGGGAGCTGTTTTTT. Its translation is CSSTSDRTGELFF.

This chain connects TRBV5-1 to TRBJ1-2; 8 bases align to TRBD1. The junction had 10 bases not matched to a gene; V was cut back by 4 bases and J by 8 bases. This CDR3 spans 14 amino acids. CDR1 and CDR2 from the germline V gene are SGHRS and YFSETQ. The CDR3 is CASSPDRALFGYTF. CDR3 DNA sequence: TGCGCCAGCAGCCCGGACAGGGCCCTGTTCGGCTACACCTTC. Together with reference TRBV5-1 and TRBJ1-2, the CDR3 gives the full variable domain: KAGVTQTPRYLIKTRGQQVTLSCSPISGHRSVSWYQQTPGQGLQFLFEYFSETQRNKGNFPGRFSGRQFSNSRSEMNVSTLELGDSALYLCASSPDRALFGYTFGSGTRLTVV.

The rearrangement joins TRBV13 to TRBJ2-7, with 11 bases that match TRBD1. The V segment lost 6 bases and the J segment 0 bases; nucleotides outside the gene matches: 7. Germline-derived CDR1 and CDR2 are PRHDT and FYEKMQ (reference sequence). The CDR3 runs 16 residues. The CDR3 nucleotides read TGTGCCAGCAGTCATAGGGACAGGGGGGACTCCTACGAGCAGTACTTC. This encodes CASSHRDRGDSYEQYF. Together with reference TRBV13 and TRBJ2-7, the CDR3 gives the full variable domain: AAGVIQSPRHLIKEKRETATLKCYPIPRHDTVYWYQQGPGQDPQFLISFYEKMQSDKGSIPDRFSAQQFSDYHSELNMSSLELGDSALYFCASSHRDRGDSYEQYFGPGTRLTVT.

The chain couples TRBV4-2 to TRBJ1-2, with 8 bases aligning to TRBD1. This CDR3 comprises 16 residues. Germline CDR1 reads LGHNA; CDR2 reads YNFKEQ. After removal of 3 bases from V and 0 bases from J, the junction contained 6 bases not matched to a gene. The CDR3 DNA sequence: TGTGCCAGCAGCCATGGGACAGGCGCAACTAACTATGGCTACACCTTC. Translation: CASSHGTGATNYGYTF.

The CDR3, as DNA: TGTGCCAGCAGCTTGAAAGCGGGGATACAAGAGACCCAGTACTTC. As protein: CASSLKAGIQETQYF. The rearrangement uses TRBV5-4 and TRBJ2-5; the match to TRBD2 covers 7 bases. V shed 1 base, J shed 2 bases, and the junction held 5 bases outside the gene matches. The CDR3 runs to 15 residues. Per the germline V gene, CDR1 is SGHNT and CDR2 is YYREEE (reference sequence).

The CDR3 region is CASTFTNTGELFF. Here the CDR3 DNA reads TGTGCCAGCACATTCACGAACACCGGGGAGCTGTTTTTT. V usage is TRBV28 and J usage is TRBJ2-2, with no clear D. Trimming took off 7 bases at V and 0 bases at J, with 6 bases between the two ends. Germline loops: CDR1 MDHEN, CDR2 SYDVKM. The CDR3 spans 13 residues.

The V call is TRBV30, the J call TRBJ2-1; 10 bases match TRBD2. Germline CDR1 and CDR2: GTSNPN and SVGIG (reference sequence). Unmatched junction bases numbered 2, after V lost 0 bases and J lost 6 bases. The CDR3 runs 14 residues. CDR3 amino acids: CAWSVGLAANEQFF. CDR3 nucleotides: TGTGCCTGGAGTGTAGGACTAGCGGCCAATGAGCAGTTCTTC.

The chain employs TRBV10-3 and TRBJ2-7; 12 bases are a match to TRBD2. From germline, CDR1 is ENHRY and CDR2 SYGVKD. Trimming at V came to 5 bases and at J to 7 bases, leaving 12 bases not matched to a gene. This CDR3 spans 16 amino acids. CDR3 DNA sequence: TGTGCCATCAGTCCAGGACTAGCGGGGATTGCTTGGGAGCAGTACTTC. Translated, it gives CAISPGLAGIAWEQYF.

The V call is TRBV9, the J call TRBJ2-4; D might be TRBD2 (7 bases). V lost 3 bases, J lost 9 bases, and 10 bases lay in between. This CDR3 region has 12 residues. Germline assignment: CDR1 SGDLS and CDR2 YYNGEE. The CDR3 DNA follows: TGTGCCAGCAGCGGAGGGGGGGTCATTCAGTACTTC. It specifies CASSGGGVIQYF.

The chain combines TRBV29-1 with TRBJ2-1, with 11 positions matching TRBD1. Looked up from germline, CDR1 is SQVTM and CDR2 is ANQGSEA. The J segment lost 13 bases and the V segment lost 2 bases, leaving 4 bases of the junction unmatched. This CDR3 has 12 amino acids. The CDR3 DNA follows: TGCAGCGTTGAATCCCGGACAGGGGGCCAGTTCTTC. Translated: CSVESRTGGQFF.

This chain's CDR3 is CASRRDRGNYGYTF. CDR3 DNA: TGTGCCAGCAGAAGGGACAGGGGAAACTATGGCTACACCTTC. The V and J genes are TRBV2 and TRBJ1-2, with 10 bases matching TRBD1. Germline CDR1 and CDR2: SNHLY and FYNNEI. The CDR3 has 14 amino acids. After removal of 6 bases from V and 2 bases from J, the junction contained 3 bases not matched to a gene.

Here the CDR3 reads CSVPGTSGTNTGELFF. The CDR3 coding sequence is TGCAGCGTTCCCGGGACTAGCGGAACGAACACCGGGGAGCTGTTTTTT. The J gene is TRBJ2-2, the V gene TRBV29-1, with 11 bases matching TRBD2. CDR3 size: 16 residues. From germline, CDR1 is SQVTM and CDR2 ANQGSEA. The J segment lost 0 bases and the V segment lost 5 bases, leaving 5 bases of the junction unmatched.

The genes are TRBV6-1 and TRBJ2-1; unclear D gene. The germline V and J ends were trimmed by 3 bases and 0 bases, with 9 bases remaining between them. Germline loops: CDR1 MNHNS, CDR2 SASEGT. The CDR3 sequence is 15 residues long. The CDR3 DNA is TGTGCCAGCAGTGAGCAGCGTTTCTCCTACAATGAGCAGTTCTTC. It translates to CASSEQRFSYNEQFF.

The rearrangement links TRBV11-3 to TRBJ1-2, with unresolved D. This CDR3 region has 13 residues. CDR1 SGHNT and CDR2 YENEEA come from the germline V gene. Deletions cut 2 bases from V and 7 bases from J, with 11 bases between. The CDR3 here is CASSLSGHGGYTF. The CDR3 nucleotides are TGTGCCAGCAGCTTAAGTGGGCACGGTGGCTACACCTTC.

This chain uses TRBV19 with TRBJ1-1; a weak D match, TRBD1 (6 bases). Germline-derived CDR1 and CDR2 are LNHDA and SQIVND (reference sequence). This CDR3 is built from 13 residues. The CDR3 protein is CSSGVVGDTEAFF. DNA for the CDR3: TGTTCCTCAGGGGTGGTTGGGGACACTGAAGCTTTCTTT.

The genes are TRBV4-2 and TRBJ2-3; 12 nucleotides line up with TRBD2. This CDR3 comprises 16 residues. CDR1 is LGHNA and CDR2 is YNFKEQ in the germline V gene. Trimming cost V 4 bases and J 6 bases; bases outside gene matches: 8. The CDR3 region has the DNA TGTGCCAGCAGCCCGCCGGGACTAGCGGGCCGGGATACGCAGTATTTT. Translated: CASSPPGLAGRDTQYF.

This chain joins TRBV9 and TRBJ1-1; TRBD1 agrees at 11 bases. There are 16 residues in the CDR3. Unmatched junction bases numbered 8, after V lost 3 bases and J lost 4 bases. Germline V gene lookup returns CDR1 SGDLS and CDR2 YYNGEE. CDR3 coding DNA: TGTGCCAGCAGCGAACGGACAGGGGGCATTGGCACTGAAGCTTTCTTT. Translation gives CASSERTGGIGTEAFF.

The chain joins TRBV4-2 to TRBJ1-1; 7 nucleotides line up with TRBD1. V trimming: 7 bases; J trimming: 4 bases; junction bases outside the gene matches: 12. This CDR3 is built from 15 residues. Germline CDR1 is LGHNA and CDR2 is YNFKEQ. The CDR3 DNA reads as TGTGCCAGCACCCCAGAGGAGGGGGCGAGCACTGAAGCTTTCTTT. Translating gives CASTPEEGASTEAFF.

The chain recombines TRBV28 with TRBJ2-7, with 9 positions matching TRBD1. The germline gives CDR1 MDHEN, CDR2 SYDVKM. After removal of 2 bases from V and 3 bases from J, the junction contained 8 bases not matched to a gene. The CDR3 covers 16 residues. The CDR3 is CASSLRTWTGDYEQYF. CDR3 bases: TGTGCCAGCAGTTTACGCACCTGGACAGGGGACTACGAGCAGTACTTC.